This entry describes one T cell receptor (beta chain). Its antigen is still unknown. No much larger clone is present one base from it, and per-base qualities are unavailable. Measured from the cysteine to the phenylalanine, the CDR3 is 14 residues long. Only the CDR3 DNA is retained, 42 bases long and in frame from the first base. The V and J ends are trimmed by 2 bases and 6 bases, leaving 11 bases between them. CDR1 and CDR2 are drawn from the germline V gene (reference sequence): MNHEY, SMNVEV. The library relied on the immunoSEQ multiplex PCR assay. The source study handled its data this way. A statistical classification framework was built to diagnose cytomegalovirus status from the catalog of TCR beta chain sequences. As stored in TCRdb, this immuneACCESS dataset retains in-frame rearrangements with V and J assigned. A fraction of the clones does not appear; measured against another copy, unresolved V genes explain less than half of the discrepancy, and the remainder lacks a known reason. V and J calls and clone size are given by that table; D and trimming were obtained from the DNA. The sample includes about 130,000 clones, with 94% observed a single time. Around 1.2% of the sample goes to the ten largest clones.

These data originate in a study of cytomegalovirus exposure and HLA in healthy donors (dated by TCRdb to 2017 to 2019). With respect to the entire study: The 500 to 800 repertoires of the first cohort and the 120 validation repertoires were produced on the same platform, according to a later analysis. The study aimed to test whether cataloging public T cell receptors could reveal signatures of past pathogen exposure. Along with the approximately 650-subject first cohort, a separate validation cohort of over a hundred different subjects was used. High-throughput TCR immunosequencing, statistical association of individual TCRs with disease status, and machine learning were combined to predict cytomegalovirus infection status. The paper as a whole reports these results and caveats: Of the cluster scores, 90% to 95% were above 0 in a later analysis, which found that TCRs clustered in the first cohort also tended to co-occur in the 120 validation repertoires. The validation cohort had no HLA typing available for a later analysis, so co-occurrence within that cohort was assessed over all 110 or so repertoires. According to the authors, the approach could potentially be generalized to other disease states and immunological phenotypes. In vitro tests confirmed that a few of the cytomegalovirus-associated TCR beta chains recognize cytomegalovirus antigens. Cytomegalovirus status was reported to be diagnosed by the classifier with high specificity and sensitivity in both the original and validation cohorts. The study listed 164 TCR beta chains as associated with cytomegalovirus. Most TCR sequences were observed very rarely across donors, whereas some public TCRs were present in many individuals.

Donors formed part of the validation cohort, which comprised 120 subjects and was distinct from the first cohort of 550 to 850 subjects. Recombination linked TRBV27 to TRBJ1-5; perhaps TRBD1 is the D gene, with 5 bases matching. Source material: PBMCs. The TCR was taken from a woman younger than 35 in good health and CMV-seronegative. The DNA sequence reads TGTGCCAGCAGTTTAGGAGGGGCAGGTCAGCCCCAGCATTTT. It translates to CASSLGGAGQPQHF.